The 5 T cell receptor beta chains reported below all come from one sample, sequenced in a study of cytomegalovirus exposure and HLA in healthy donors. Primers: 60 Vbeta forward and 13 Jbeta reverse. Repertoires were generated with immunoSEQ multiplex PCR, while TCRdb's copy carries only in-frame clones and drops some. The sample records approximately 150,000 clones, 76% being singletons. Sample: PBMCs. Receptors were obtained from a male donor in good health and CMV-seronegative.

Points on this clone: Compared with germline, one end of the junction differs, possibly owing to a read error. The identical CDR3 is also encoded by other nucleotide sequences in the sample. CDR3 nucleotides: TGCGCCAGCAGCTTAGTGGGGGGGTACGAGCAGTACTTC. It encodes CASSLVGGYEQYF. V usage is TRBV7-3 and J usage is TRBJ2-7; 7 bases map to TRBD2. Germline V gene lookup returns CDR1 SGHTA and CDR2 FQGTGA. The CDR3 runs to 13 residues.

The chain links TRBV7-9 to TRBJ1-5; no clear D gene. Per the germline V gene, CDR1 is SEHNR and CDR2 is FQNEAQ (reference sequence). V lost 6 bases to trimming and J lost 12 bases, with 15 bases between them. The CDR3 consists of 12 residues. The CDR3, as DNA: TGTGCCAGCAGTCTAGGAGCGGGCCACCAGCATTTT. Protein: CASSLGAGHQHF.

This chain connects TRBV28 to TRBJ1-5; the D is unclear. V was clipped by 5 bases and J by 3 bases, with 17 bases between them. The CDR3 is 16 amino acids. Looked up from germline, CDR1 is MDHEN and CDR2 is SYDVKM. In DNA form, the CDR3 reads TGTGCCAGCAGTCCCTCCGGCAGGTCTTCCAATCAGCCCCAGCATTTT. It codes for CASSPSGRSSNQPQHF.

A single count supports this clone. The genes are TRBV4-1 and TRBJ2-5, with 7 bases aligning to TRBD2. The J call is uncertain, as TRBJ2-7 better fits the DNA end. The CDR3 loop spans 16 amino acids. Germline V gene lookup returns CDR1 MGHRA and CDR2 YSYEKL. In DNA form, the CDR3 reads TGCGCCAGCAGCCCGACGGGGGGAGGTCCTACCTACGAGCAGTACTTC. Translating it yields CASSPTGGGPTYEQYF.

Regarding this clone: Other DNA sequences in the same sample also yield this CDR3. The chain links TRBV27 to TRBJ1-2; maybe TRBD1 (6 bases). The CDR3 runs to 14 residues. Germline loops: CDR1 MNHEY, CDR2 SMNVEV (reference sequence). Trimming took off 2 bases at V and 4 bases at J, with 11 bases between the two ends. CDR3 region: CASSLGGQPYGYTF. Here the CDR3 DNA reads TGTGCCAGCAGTTTAGGGGGACAACCCTATGGCTACACCTTC.